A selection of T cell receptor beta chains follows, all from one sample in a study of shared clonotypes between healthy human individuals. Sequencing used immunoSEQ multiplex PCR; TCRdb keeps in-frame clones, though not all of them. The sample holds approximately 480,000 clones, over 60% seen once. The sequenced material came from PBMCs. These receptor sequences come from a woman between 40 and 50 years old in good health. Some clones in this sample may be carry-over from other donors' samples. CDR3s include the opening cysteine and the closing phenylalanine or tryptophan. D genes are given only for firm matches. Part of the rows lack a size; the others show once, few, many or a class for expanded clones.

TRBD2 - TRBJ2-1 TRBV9 CASSPRLAGVVNEQFF TGTGCCAGCAGCCCCCGTCTAGCGGGGGTGGTCAATGAGCAGTTCTTC
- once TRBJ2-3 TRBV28 CASSLVVHTDTQYF TGTGCCAGCAGTTTAGTTGTGCACACAGATACGCAGTATTTT
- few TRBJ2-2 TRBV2 CASVGTSNTGELFF TGTGCCTCTGTAGGGACCTCGAACACCGGGGAGCTGTTTTTT
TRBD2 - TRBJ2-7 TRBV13 CASSELAGGPHEQYF TGTGCCAGCAGCGAACTAGCGGGAGGGCCCCACGAGCAGTACTTC
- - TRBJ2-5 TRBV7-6 CASSLELKETQYF TGTGCCAGCAGCTTAGAGCTCAAGGAGACCCAGTACTTC
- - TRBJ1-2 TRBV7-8 CASSLLEYGYTF TGTGCCAGCAGCTTATTAGAATATGGCTACACCTTC
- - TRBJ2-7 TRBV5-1 CASSWASDEQYF TGCGCCAGCAGCTGGGCAAGCGACGAGCAGTACTTC
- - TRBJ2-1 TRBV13 CASSKRATRGEQFF TGTGCCAGCAGCAAACGCGCCACCAGGGGTGAGCAGTTCTTC
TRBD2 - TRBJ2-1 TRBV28 CASSSLAGGGIEQFF TGTGCCAGCAGTTCTCTAGCGGGAGGGGGCATTGAGCAGTTCTTC
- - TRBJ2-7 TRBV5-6 CASSLGGGVGPYEQYF TGTGCCAGCAGCTTGGGGGGTGGTGTCGGGCCCTACGAGCAGTACTTC
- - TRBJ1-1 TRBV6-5 CASSYSRGWNTEAFF TGTGCCAGCAGTTACTCGAGAGGGTGGAACACTGAAGCTTTCTTT
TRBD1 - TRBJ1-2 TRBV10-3 CAISDNTPTGNYGYTF TGTGCCATCAGTGATAACACCCCGACAGGGAACTATGGCTACACCTTC
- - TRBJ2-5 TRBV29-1 CSVAPGVGETQYF TGCAGCGTCGCACCTGGGGTCGGAGAGACCCAGTACTTC
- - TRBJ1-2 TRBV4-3 CASSQDNRETGYTF TGCGCCAGCAGCCAAGATAACAGAGAGACTGGCTACACCTTC
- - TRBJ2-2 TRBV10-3 CAISDKTRRASGELFF TGTGCCATCAGTGATAAAACGAGAAGAGCCTCCGGGGAGCTGTTTTTT
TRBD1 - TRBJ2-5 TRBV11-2 CASSLESGGETQYF TGTGCCAGCAGCTTAGAATCAGGGGGAGAGACCCAGTACTTC
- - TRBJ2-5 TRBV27 CASSSYRGQETQYF TGTGCCAGCAGTTCATATCGGGGGCAGGAGACCCAGTACTTC
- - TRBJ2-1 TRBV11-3 CASSLGPGNEQFF TGTGCCAGCAGCTTAGGTCCAGGTAATGAGCAGTTCTTC
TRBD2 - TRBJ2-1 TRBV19 CASSLGASGSYEQFF TGTGCCAGTAGCCTCGGGGCTAGCGGGAGTTATGAGCAGTTCTTC
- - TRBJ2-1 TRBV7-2 CASSPRAYNEQFF TGTGCCAGCAGCCCCAGGGCCTACAATGAGCAGTTCTTC
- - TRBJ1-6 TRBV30 CAWSVQGSSYNSPLHF TGTGCCTGGAGTGTTCAGGGGAGCTCCTATAATTCACCCCTCCACTTT
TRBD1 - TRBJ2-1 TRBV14 CASSYTRGLEQFF TGTGCCAGCAGCTACACTAGGGGGCTTGAGCAGTTCTTC
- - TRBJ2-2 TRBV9 CASSVGAGLNTGELFF TGTGCCAGCAGCGTAGGTGCGGGTCTGAACACCGGGGAGCTGTTTTTT
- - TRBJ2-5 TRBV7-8 CASSLVYTTPPGTQYF TGTGCCAGCAGCTTAGTCTATACCACCCCGCCGGGGACCCAGTACTTC
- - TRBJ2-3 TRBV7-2 CASSLDRGDTQYF TGTGCCAGCAGCTTAGATAGAGGAGATACGCAGTATTTT
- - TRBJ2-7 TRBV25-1 CASSPAGYYEQYF TGTGCCAGCAGCCCCGCGGGTTACTACGAGCAGTACTTC
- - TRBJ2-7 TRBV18 CASSDYDEQYF TGTGCCAGCTCAGACTACGACGAGCAGTACTTC
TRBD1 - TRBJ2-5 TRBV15 CATSTLQGLQETQYF TGTGCCACCAGCACCTTACAGGGGTTGCAAGAGACCCAGTACTTC
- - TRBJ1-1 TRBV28 CASTLGRVDTEAFF TGTGCCAGCACCCTAGGACGGGTTGACACTGAAGCTTTCTTT
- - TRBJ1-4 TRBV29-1 CSVELGEKLFF TGCAGCGTTGAACTCGGTGAAAAACTGTTTTTT
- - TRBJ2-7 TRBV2 CASSDSPYEQYF TGTGCCAGCAGTGACAGTCCCTACGAGCAGTACTTC
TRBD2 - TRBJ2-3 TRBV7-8 CASNSFSGSGDTQYF TGTGCCAGCAACTCTTTTAGCGGGAGTGGAGATACGCAGTATTTT
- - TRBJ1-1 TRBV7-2 CASSLAVGYAEAFF TGTGCCAGCAGCTTAGCGGTGGGCTATGCTGAAGCTTTCTTT
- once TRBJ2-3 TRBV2 CASIYGPPGGAQYF TGTGCCAGCATCTACGGTCCGCCGGGTGGGGCGCAGTATTTT
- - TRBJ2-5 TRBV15 CATSGPGVWVETQYF TGTGCCACCAGCGGGCCAGGGGTATGGGTGGAGACCCAGTACTTC